The rows below give T cell receptor beta chains drawn from one sample of a study of T-cell memory formation after mild COVID-19. TCRdb used MiXCR to reprocess the 5' RACE reads, holding one entry per CDR3 protein. The sample holds roughly 610,000 distinct CDR3 sequences, roughly 17% seen once. Material for sequencing was PBMCs or a T cell subset sorted from them (not recorded which). Every receptor here comes from an adult woman who had mild COVID-19 (a few samples of this study predate the infection). Cell type and time point are not known. The CDR3 runs from the conserved cysteine through the conserved F or W. Clone size is shown for a subset of rows, as once, few, many or a class of expanded clone.

CATHDSPTKNIQYF	once	TRBV6-6	TRBJ2-4
CASSGSLWDRRVNLPEAFF	few	TRBV11-2	TRBJ1-1
CASSSDFLMTDTQYF	few	TRBV7-3	TRBJ2-3
CASSLVREGVDEQFF	.	TRBV7-9	TRBJ2-1
CASSLSGQLNTEAFF	few	TRBV5-1	TRBJ1-1
CASSTHRGKGNTGELFF	.	TRBV12-3/TRBV12-4	TRBJ2-2
CASKWAHDGSEAFF	few	TRBV2	TRBJ1-1
CASSHGTGNEKLFF	many	TRBV5-1	TRBJ1-4
CASSSGLAGDSYEQYF	.	TRBV7-2	TRBJ2-7
CASSYPDRQLNTEAFF	.	TRBV6-2/TRBV6-3	TRBJ1-1
CAWRPRTLKAFF	.	TRBV30	TRBJ1-1
CSARDRGGPINQPQHF	.	TRBV20-1	TRBJ1-5
CAWSLLRLAGGEQYF	few	TRBV30	TRBJ2-7
CASSPRDSSSGNTIYF	.	TRBV3-1	TRBJ1-3